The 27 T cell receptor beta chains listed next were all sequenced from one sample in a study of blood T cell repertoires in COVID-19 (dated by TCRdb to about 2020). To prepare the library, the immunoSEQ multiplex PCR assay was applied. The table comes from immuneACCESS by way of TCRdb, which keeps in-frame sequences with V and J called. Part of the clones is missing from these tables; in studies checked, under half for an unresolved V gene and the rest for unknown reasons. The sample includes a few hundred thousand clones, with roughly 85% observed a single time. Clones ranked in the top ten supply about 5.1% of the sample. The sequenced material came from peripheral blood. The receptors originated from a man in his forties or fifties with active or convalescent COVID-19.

This CDR3 reads CAWRRQGGDTEAFF. For the CDR3, the DNA is TGTGCCTGGAGACGACAGGGCGGGGACACTGAAGCTTTCTTT. The chain recombines TRBV30 with TRBJ1-1, with 7 bases identical to TRBD1. The J segment lost 3 bases and the V segment lost 3 bases, leaving 7 bases of the junction unmatched. This CDR3 spans 14 amino acids. Germline CDR1 and CDR2: GTSNPN and SVGIG (reference sequence).

This chain's CDR3 is CASSYSVRDSPLHF. CDR3 nucleotide sequence: TGTGCCAGCAGTTACTCGGTTCGGGATTCACCCCTCCACTTT. The V call is TRBV6-5, the J call TRBJ1-6; D is unclear. From germline, CDR1 is MNHEY and CDR2 SVGAGI. The CDR3 runs 14 residues. The V and J ends lost 0 bases and 8 bases respectively, with 8 bases between them.

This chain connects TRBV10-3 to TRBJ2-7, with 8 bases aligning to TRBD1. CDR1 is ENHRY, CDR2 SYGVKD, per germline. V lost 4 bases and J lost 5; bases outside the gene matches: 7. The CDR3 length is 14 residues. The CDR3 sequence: CAISAGTGSDEQYF. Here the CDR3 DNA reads TGTGCCATCAGTGCCGGGACAGGCAGTGACGAGCAGTACTTC.

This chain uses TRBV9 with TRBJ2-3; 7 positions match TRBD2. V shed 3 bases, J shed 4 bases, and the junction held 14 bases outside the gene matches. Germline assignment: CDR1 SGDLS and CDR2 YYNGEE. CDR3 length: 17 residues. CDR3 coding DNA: TGTGCCAGCAGCGGAGTGGCTGGCGAGGGGAGGGCAGATACGCAGTATTTT. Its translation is CASSGVAGEGRADTQYF. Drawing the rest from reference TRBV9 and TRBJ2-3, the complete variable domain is DSGVTQTPKHLITATGQRVTLRCSPRSGDLSVYWYQQSLDQGLQFLIQYYNGEERAKGNILERFSAQQFPDLHSELNLSSLELGDSALYFCASSGVAGEGRADTQYFGPGTRLTVL.

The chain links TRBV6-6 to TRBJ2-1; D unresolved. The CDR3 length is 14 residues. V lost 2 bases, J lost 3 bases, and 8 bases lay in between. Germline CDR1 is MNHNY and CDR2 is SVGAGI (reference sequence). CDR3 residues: CASSYERRYNEQFF. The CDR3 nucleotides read TGTGCCAGCAGTTACGAGCGACGCTACAATGAGCAGTTCTTC.

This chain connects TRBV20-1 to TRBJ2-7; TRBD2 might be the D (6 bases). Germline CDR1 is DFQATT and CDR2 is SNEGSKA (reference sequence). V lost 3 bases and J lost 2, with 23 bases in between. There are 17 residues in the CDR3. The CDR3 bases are TGCAGTGCTAGTGGACCTCATGGGGGGAGATGGCCCTACGAGCAGTACTTC. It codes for CSASGPHGGRWPYEQYF.

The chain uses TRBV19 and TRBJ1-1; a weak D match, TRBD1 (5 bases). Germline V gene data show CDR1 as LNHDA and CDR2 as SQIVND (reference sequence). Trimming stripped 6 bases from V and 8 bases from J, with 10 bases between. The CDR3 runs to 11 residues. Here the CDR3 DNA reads TGTGCCAGTAGCTTAGGGGTGGAAGCTTTCTTT. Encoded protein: CASSLGVEAFF.

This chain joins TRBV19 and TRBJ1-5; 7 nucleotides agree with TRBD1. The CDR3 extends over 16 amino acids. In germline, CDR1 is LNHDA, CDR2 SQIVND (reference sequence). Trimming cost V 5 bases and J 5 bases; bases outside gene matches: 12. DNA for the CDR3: TGTGCCAGTAGTCCCCTATGGGGCCAGGGGGATCAGCCCCAGCATTTT. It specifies CASSPLWGQGDQPQHF.

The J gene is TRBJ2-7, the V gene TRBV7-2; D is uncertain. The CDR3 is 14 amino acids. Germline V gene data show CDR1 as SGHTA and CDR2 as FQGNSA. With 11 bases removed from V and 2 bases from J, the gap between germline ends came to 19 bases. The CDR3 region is CAFTGGFSPYEQYF. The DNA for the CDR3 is TGTGCCTTCACCGGCGGATTTTCCCCCTACGAGCAGTACTTC.

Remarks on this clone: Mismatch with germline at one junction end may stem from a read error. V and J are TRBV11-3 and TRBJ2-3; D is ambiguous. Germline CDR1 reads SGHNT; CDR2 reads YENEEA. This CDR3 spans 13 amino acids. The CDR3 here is CASSLGRSDTQYF. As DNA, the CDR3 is TGTGCCAGCAGCTTAGGGAGATCAGACACGCAGTATTTT.

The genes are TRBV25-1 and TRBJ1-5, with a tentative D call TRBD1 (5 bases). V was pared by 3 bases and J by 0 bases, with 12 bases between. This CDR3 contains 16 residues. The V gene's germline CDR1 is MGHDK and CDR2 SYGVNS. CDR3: CASSDRAEYSNQPQHF. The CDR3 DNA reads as TGTGCCAGCAGTGACAGGGCGGAGTATAGCAATCAGCCCCAGCATTTT.

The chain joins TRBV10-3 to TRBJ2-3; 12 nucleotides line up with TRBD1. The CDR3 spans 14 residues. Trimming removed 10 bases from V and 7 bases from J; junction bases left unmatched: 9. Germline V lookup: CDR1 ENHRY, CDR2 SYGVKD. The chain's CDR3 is CATERDRGLNTQYF. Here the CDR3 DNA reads TGTGCCACCGAACGGGACAGGGGGCTGAATACGCAGTATTTT.

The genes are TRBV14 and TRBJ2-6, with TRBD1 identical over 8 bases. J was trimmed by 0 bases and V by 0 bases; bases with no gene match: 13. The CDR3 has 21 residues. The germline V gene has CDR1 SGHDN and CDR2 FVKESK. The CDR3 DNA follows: TGTGCCAGCAGCCAAGATTCTGGCCGGACAGGGTGGGCCTCTGGGGCCAACGTCCTGACTTTC. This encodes CASSQDSGRTGWASGANVLTF.

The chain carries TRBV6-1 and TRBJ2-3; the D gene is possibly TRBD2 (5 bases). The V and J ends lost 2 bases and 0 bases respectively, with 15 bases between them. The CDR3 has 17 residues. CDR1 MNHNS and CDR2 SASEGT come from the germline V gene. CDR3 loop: CASSERLAFTSTDTQYF. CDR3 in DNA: TGTGCCAGCAGTGAACGTCTAGCCTTTACTAGCACAGATACGCAGTATTTT.

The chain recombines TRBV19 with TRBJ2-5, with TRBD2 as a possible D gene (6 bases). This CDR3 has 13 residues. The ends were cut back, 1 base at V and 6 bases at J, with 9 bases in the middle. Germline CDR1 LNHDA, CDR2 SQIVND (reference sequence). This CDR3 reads CASSIGGEKTQYF. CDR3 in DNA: TGTGCCAGTAGTATAGGGGGGGAAAAGACCCAGTACTTC.

CDR3 sequence (DNA): TGTGCCAGCAGCAGCTTTGGTCACAGGTTCTCTGGGGCCAACGTCCTGACTTTC. This sequence encodes CASSSFGHRFSGANVLTF. The chain carries TRBV27 and TRBJ2-6, with D possibly TRBD1 on 5 matching bases. The V gene lost 6 bases and the J gene lost 0 bases, with 18 bases spanning the gap. Germline CDR1 reads MNHEY; CDR2 reads SMNVEV (reference sequence). This CDR3 contains 18 residues.

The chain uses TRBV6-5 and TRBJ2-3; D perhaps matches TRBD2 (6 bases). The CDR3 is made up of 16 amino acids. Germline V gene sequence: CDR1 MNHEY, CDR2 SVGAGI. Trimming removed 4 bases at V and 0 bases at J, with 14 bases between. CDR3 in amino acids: CASSSLAGTSTDTQYF. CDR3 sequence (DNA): TGTGCCAGCAGTTCCCTGGCTGGGACTAGCACAGATACGCAGTATTTT.

CDR3 nucleotides: TGTGCCTGGAGCGCGGGACTAGCCCCCTACGAGCAGTACTTC. Its translation: CAWSAGLAPYEQYF. The chain uses TRBV30 and TRBJ2-7, with 9 bases aligning to TRBD2. Germline V gene sequence: CDR1 GTSNPN, CDR2 SVGIG (reference sequence). The CDR3 length is 14 residues. The J segment lost 2 bases and the V segment lost 3 bases, leaving 5 bases of the junction unmatched.

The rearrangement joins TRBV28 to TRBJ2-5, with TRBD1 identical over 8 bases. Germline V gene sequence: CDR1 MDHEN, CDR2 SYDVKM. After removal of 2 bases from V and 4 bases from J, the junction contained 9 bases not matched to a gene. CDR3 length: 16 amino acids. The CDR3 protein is CASSLRTGLGRETQYF. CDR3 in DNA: TGTGCCAGCAGTTTACGGACAGGGTTGGGGAGAGAGACCCAGTACTTC.

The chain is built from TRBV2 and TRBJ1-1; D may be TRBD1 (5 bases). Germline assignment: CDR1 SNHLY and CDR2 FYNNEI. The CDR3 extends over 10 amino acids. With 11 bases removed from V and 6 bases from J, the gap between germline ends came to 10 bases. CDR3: CASRVPEAFF. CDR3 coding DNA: TGTGCCTCCAGGGTCCCTGAAGCTTTCTTT.

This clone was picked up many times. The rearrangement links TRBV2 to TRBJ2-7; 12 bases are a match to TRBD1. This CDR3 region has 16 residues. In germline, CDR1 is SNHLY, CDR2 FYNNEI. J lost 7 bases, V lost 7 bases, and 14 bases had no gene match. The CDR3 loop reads CASKVRGTGGHLEQYF. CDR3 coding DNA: TGTGCCAGCAAGGTCAGGGGGACAGGGGGCCATTTGGAGCAGTACTTC.

CDR3 sequence (DNA): TGTGCCAGCAGACCAACTGTACCGGGGACTACCAATGAGCAGTTCTTC. Translation: CASRPTVPGTTNEQFF. The chain uses TRBV7-9 and TRBJ2-1, with 7 bases matching TRBD2. The CDR3 runs to 16 residues. With V trimmed by 6 bases and J by 6 bases, 14 bases remained unmatched. CDR1 and CDR2 (germline): SEHNR, FQNEAQ (reference sequence).

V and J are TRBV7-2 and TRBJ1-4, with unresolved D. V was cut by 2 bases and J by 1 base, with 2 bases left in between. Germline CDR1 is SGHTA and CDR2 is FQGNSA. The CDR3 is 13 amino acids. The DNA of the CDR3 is TGTGCCAGCAGCTTACAAACTAATGAAAAACTGTTTTTT. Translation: CASSLQTNEKLFF.

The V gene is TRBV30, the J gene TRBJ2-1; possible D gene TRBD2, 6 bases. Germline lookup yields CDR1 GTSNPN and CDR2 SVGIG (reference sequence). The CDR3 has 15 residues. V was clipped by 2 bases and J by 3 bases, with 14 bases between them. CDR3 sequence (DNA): TGTGCCTGGAGTTCGGGAGTAGGGTTCTACAATGAGCAGTTCTTC. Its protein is CAWSSGVGFYNEQFF.

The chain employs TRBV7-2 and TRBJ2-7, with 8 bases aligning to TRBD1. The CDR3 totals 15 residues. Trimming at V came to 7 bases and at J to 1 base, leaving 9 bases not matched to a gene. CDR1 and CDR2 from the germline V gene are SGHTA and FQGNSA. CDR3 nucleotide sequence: TGTGCCAGCAACCCGGGGCAGGGGGCTTCCTACGAGCAGTACTTC. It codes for CASNPGQGASYEQYF.

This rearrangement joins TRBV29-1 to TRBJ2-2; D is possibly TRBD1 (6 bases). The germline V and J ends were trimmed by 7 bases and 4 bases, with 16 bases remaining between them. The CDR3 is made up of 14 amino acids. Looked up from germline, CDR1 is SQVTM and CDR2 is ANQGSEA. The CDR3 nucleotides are TGCAGCGCCAACTTACAGGGTCCCACCGGGGAGCTGTTTTTT. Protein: CSANLQGPTGELFF.

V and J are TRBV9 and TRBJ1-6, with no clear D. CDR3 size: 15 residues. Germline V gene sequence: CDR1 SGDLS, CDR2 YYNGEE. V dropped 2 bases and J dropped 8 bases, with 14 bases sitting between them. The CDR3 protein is CASSVRGLVDSPLHF. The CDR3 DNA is TGTGCCAGCAGCGTTAGAGGGTTGGTTGATTCACCCCTCCACTTT.